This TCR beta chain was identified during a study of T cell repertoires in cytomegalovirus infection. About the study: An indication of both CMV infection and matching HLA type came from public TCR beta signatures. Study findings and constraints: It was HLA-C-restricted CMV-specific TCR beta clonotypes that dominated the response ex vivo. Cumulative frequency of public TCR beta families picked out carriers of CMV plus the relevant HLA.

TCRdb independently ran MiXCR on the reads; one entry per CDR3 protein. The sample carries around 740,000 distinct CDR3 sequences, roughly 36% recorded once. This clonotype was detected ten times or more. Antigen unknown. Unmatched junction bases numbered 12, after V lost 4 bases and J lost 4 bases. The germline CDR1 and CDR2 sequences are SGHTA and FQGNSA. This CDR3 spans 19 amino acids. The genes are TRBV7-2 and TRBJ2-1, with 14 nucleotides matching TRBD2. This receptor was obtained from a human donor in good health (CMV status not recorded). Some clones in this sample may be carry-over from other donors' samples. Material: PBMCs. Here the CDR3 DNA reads TGTGCCAGCAGCTGGATGTCCGGGACTAGCGGGAGTTCATACAATGAGCAGTTCTTC. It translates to CASSWMSGTSGSSYNEQFF. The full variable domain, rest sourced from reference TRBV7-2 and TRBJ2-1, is GAGVSQSPSNKVTEKGKDVELRCDPISGHTALYWYRQSLGQGLEFLIYFQGNSAPDKSGLPSDRFSAERTGGSVSTLTIQRTQQEDSAVYLCASSWMSGTSGSSYNEQFFGPGTRLTVL.